The 29 T cell receptor beta chains below all came from one sample that was sequenced in a study of T-cell memory formation after mild COVID-19. TCRdb ran MiXCR on the 5' RACE reads and lists one entry per CDR3 protein. The sample has just under 350,000 distinct CDR3 sequences, around 13% seen once. The sequenced material came from PBMCs or a T cell subset sorted from them (not recorded which). The receptors were gathered from a man aged 18 to 29 who had mild COVID-19 (a few samples of this study predate the infection). Cell type and time point are not known.

This clonotype was observed a few times. The chain has TRBV6-2 or TRBV6-3 and TRBJ2-3, with D uncertain. The CDR3 is 16 residues long. V was clipped by 2 bases and J by 2 bases, with 14 bases between them. The germline CDR1 and CDR2 sequences are MNHEY and SVGEGT. The CDR3 DNA reads TGTGCCAGCAGTTACCCCATCGGACCTTCCACAGATACGCAGTATTTT. It yields the protein CASSYPIGPSTDTQYF.

This clonotype was detected once. The V and J genes are TRBV10-3 and TRBJ2-1; the D is unclear. The CDR3 extends over 16 amino acids. V dropped 3 bases and J dropped 3 bases, with 15 bases sitting between them. CDR1 and CDR2 from the germline V gene are ENHRY and SYGVKD. The CDR3 reads CAISDSSAKDYNEQFF. For the CDR3, the DNA is TGTGCCATCAGTGATTCGTCGGCGAAAGACTACAATGAGCAGTTCTTC.

The V call is TRBV2, the J call TRBJ2-3; D not certain. The V gene's germline CDR1 is SNHLY and CDR2 FYNNEI. This CDR3 spans 15 amino acids. The ends were cut back, 1 base at V and 1 base at J, with 9 bases in the middle. The CDR3 here is CASSEGHSRTDTQYF. The DNA for the CDR3 is TGTGCCAGCAGTGAAGGGCATTCCCGCACAGATACGCAGTATTTT.

The chain recombines TRBV10-3 with TRBJ2-1; 7 nucleotides align to TRBD1. CDR1 is ENHRY and CDR2 is SYGVKD in the germline V gene. CDR3 length: 20 amino acids. V lost 5 bases, J lost 8 bases, and 27 bases stayed unmatched. Written as DNA, the CDR3 is TGTGCCATCAGTCCTGGCCCCGGACAGGAGATCCTGAGTGGGGTGGATGAGCAGTTCTTC. Protein product: CAISPGPGQEILSGVDEQFF.

The gene calls are TRBV7-6 and TRBJ2-7; D is uncertain. The V end was cut by 4 bases, the J end by 6 bases, with 19 bases between. In germline, CDR1 is SGHVS, CDR2 FNYEAQ. The CDR3 length is 15 residues. CDR3 bases: TGTGCCAGCAGCTCCCGGGCAGGCCCCAATGGCGAGCAGTACTTC. It translates to CASSSRAGPNGEQYF.

This clonotype has more than one count but fewer than ten. CDR3 DNA: TGTGCCAGCAGTTCCTTTAAGGGCGGCCTGAACTATGGCTACACCTTC. Translating it yields CASSSFKGGLNYGYTF. The chain links TRBV6-2 or TRBV6-3 to TRBJ1-2; unclear D gene. The CDR3 spans 16 residues. The germline V and J ends were trimmed by 4 bases and 2 bases, with 17 bases remaining between them. Germline CDR1 and CDR2: MNHEY and SVGEGT.

This clonotype was counted ten times or more. The rearrangement uses TRBV20-1 and TRBJ1-2; D remains unclear. Germline assignment: CDR1 DFQATT and CDR2 SNEGSKA (reference sequence). The CDR3 contains 13 residues. The V end lost 3 bases, the J end lost 2 bases, and 10 bases lay between the germline ends. CDR3 DNA: TGCAGTGCTAGGGACCGGGCCAACTATGGCTACACCTTC. As protein: CSARDRANYGYTF.

This clonotype came up a few times. This chain joins TRBV7-9 and TRBJ2-7, with 7 bases aligning to TRBD1. Germline-derived CDR1 and CDR2 are SEHNR and FQNEAQ (reference sequence). V lost 4 bases and J lost 2; bases outside the gene matches: 11. This CDR3 is 16 amino acids long. Here the CDR3 reads CASSSPGQSLTYEQYF. The CDR3 DNA is TGTGCCAGCAGCTCCCCGGGACAGTCCCTTACCTACGAGCAGTACTTC.

This clonotype is labeled as medium-sized (0.01 to 0.1%). The genes are TRBV5-1 and TRBJ2-2; D call uncertain. Germline V gives CDR1 SGHRS, CDR2 YFSETQ. The length of the CDR3 is 13 residues. V lost 2 bases and J 1 base, leaving 3 bases between the germline ends. The CDR3 region is CASSLGNTGELFF. The CDR3 DNA reads TGCGCCAGCAGCTTAGGGAACACCGGGGAGCTGTTTTTT.

In its sample, this clonotype was seen a few times. It is unclear where the CDR3 begins or ends on the DNA, so no DNA is shown, and the CDR3 is as TCRdb lists it. The chain links TRBV7-8 to TRBJ2-2. Germline CDR1 SGHVS, CDR2 FQNEAQ. Termini included, the CDR3 measures 15 amino acids. The CDR3 sequence: CASSAVANTGELFFF.

This clonotype was counted between two and nine times. Its ends do not fully match the called genes, so a read error is possible. The chain carries TRBV16 and TRBJ2-5, with a tentative D call TRBD2 (6 bases). The CDR3 is 19 amino acids. Looked up from germline, CDR1 is KGHSY and CDR2 is FQNENV. CDR3 protein: CASSPHGGTLSVTERPSRF. The CDR3 DNA sequence: TGTGCCAGCAGCCCGCACGGAGGGACCTTGTCTGTTACAGAGAGACCCAGTCGATTC. The variable domain in full, with the rest retrieved from reference TRBV16 and TRBJ2-5, is GEEVAQTPKHLVRGEGQKAKLYCAPIKGHSYVFWYQQVLKNEFKFLISFQNENVFDETGMPKERFSAKCLPNSPCSLEIQATKLEDSAVYFCASSPHGGTLSVTERPSRFGPGTRLLVL.

V is TRBV12-3 or TRBV12-4 and J is TRBJ1-1; D is perhaps TRBD1 (5 bases). This CDR3 is built from 15 residues. Deletions cut 7 bases from V and 4 bases from J, with 19 bases between. This CDR3 reads CASNPSPFGGTEAFF. In DNA, the CDR3 is TGTGCCAGCAATCCGTCGCCGTTCGGGGGCACTGAAGCTTTCTTT.

The chain links TRBV5-1 to TRBJ1-2; 7 nucleotides match TRBD1. The CDR3 runs to 15 residues. The J segment lost 2 bases and the V segment lost 1 base, leaving 5 bases of the junction unmatched. Germline V gene lookup returns CDR1 SGHRS and CDR2 YFSETQ. The chain's CDR3 is CASSLRDSVNYGYTF. CDR3 nucleotide sequence: TGCGCCAGCAGCTTGCGGGACAGCGTGAACTATGGCTACACCTTC.

Many counts were recorded for this clonotype. V gene TRBV7-9 combines with J gene TRBJ1-1; D is perhaps TRBD1 (5 bases). The CDR3 sequence is 14 residues long. CDR1 SEHNR and CDR2 FQNEAQ come from the germline V gene (reference sequence). The V end was cut by 5 bases, the J end by 1 base, with 11 bases between. CDR3 DNA sequence: TGTGCCAGCAGCCGGGGACGACGGAACACTGAAGCTTTCTTT. This gives the protein CASSRGRRNTEAFF.

The sample holds many counts of this clonotype. The chain links TRBV5-1 to TRBJ2-3; D is ambiguous. The V gene's germline CDR1 is SGHRS and CDR2 YFSETQ. V was trimmed by 4 bases and J by 4 bases, leaving 13 bases between them. The CDR3 extends over 14 amino acids. The CDR3 region has the DNA TGCGCCAGCAGCCGAACGTTAGTCCCAGATACGCAGTATTTT. Its protein product is CASSRTLVPDTQYF.

The rearrangement uses TRBV10-3 and TRBJ2-2; 8 nucleotides align to TRBD1. The CDR3 length is 16 residues. The junction had 8 bases not matched to a gene; V was cut back by 2 bases and J by 6 bases. Germline CDR1 reads ENHRY; CDR2 reads SYGVKD. CDR3 residues: CAISEDDRGGSGELFF. CDR3 in DNA: TGTGCCATCAGTGAGGACGACAGGGGAGGTTCCGGGGAGCTGTTTTTT.

In its sample, this clonotype was seen a few times. The V and J genes are TRBV7-3 and TRBJ2-7; weak D call: TRBD2 (6 bases). Trimming left V 6 bases short and J 3 bases short, with 15 bases between. Germline V lookup: CDR1 SGHTA, CDR2 FQGTGA. The CDR3 loop spans 14 amino acids. As DNA, the CDR3 is TGTGCCAGCAGTTATTATGGCGGGGACTACGAGCAGTACTTC. Its protein product is CASSYYGGDYEQYF.

This chain links TRBV7-9 with TRBJ2-7, with a possible D match to TRBD2 (6 bases). The V and J ends lost 4 bases and 3 bases respectively, with 7 bases between them. The CDR3 is made up of 12 amino acids. The germline V gene has CDR1 SEHNR and CDR2 FQNEAQ (reference sequence). CDR3 in DNA: TGTGCCAGCAGCTGGAGGGACTACGAGCAGTACGTC. It translates to CASSWRDYEQYV.

In its sample, this clonotype was seen a few times. This chain joins TRBV12-3 or TRBV12-4 and TRBJ2-4, with D perhaps matching TRBD2 (6 bases). Trimming shortened V by 4 bases and J by 2 bases, and 9 bases separated the two germline ends. The CDR3 is 14 amino acids. CDR3 nucleotide sequence: TGTGCCAGCAGTTGGGGGGTGTCCAAAAACATTCAGTACTTC. Protein: CASSWGVSKNIQYF.

CDR3 region: CASSTDRQKLFF. CDR3 DNA: TGTGCCAGCAGTACGGACCGTCAAAAACTGTTTTTT. V gene TRBV6-6 combines with J gene TRBJ1-4, with D unclear. Per the germline V gene, CDR1 is MNHNY and CDR2 is SVGAGI (reference sequence). The V gene lost 5 bases and the J gene lost 9 bases, with 10 bases spanning the gap. CDR3 length: 12 residues.

This clonotype came up a few times. CDR3 loop: CASSQGLTGRAETQYF. As DNA, the CDR3 is TGTGCCAGCAGCCAGGGCCTGACAGGGCGCGCAGAGACCCAGTACTTC. V usage is TRBV3-1 and J usage is TRBJ2-5; TRBD1 matches at 7 bases. The junction had 11 bases not matched to a gene; V was cut back by 3 bases and J by 4 bases. Germline CDR1 is LGHDT and CDR2 is YNNKEL (reference sequence). This CDR3 is built from 16 residues.

The chain carries TRBV29-1 and TRBJ2-2; the D is unclear. V was trimmed by 8 bases and J by 0 bases, leaving 7 bases between them. Germline-derived CDR1 and CDR2 are SQVTM and ANQGSEA. This CDR3 is built from 12 residues. As DNA, the CDR3 is TGCAGCATCTATTCGAACACCGGGGAGCTGTTTTTT. Translation gives CSIYSNTGELFF.

The gene calls are TRBV6-5 and TRBJ2-3; 12 bases are a match to TRBD2. The V gene's germline CDR1 is MNHEY and CDR2 SVGAGI. The V gene end was trimmed by 5 bases and the J gene end by 0 bases; junction bases not matched to a gene: 9. The length of the CDR3 is 18 residues. CDR3 bases: TGTGCCAGCAGTGGTACTAGCGGGGGGTACACTAGCACAGATACGCAGTATTTT. Its protein is CASSGTSGGYTSTDTQYF.

This chain links TRBV12-3 or TRBV12-4 with TRBJ1-5; D gene uncertain. Trimming pared 3 bases from V and 5 bases from J, leaving 8 bases between. CDR3 size: 13 residues. Written as DNA, the CDR3 is TGTGCCAGCAGTTTCCGACGGTATCAGCCCCAGCATTTT. Translating it yields CASSFRRYQPQHF.

This clonotype was counted a few times. This sequence joins TRBV12-3 or TRBV12-4 and TRBJ2-2; tentative D call: TRBD1 (5 bases). This CDR3 is 14 amino acids long. Trimming stripped 7 bases from V and 1 base from J, with 10 bases between. The CDR3 sequence is CASNPTENTGELFF. As DNA, the CDR3 is TGTGCCAGCAATCCGACAGAGAACACCGGGGAGCTGTTTTTT.

This clonotype showed up many times. The rearrangement joins TRBV6-5 to TRBJ1-2; tentative D call: TRBD1 (5 bases). The CDR3 is 14 residues long. In germline, CDR1 is MNHEY, CDR2 SVGAGI. The V and J ends lost 6 bases and 3 bases respectively, with 14 bases between them. The CDR3 reads CASRQQGVDYGYTF. As DNA, the CDR3 is TGTGCCAGCAGGCAGCAGGGTGTGGACTATGGCTACACCTTC.

This clonotype was counted a few times. This chain joins TRBV6-2 or TRBV6-3 and TRBJ2-7; 10 nucleotides match TRBD1. V shed 6 bases, J shed 5 bases, and the junction held 7 bases outside the gene matches. The germline V gene encodes CDR1 MNHEY and CDR2 SVGEGT. The CDR3 consists of 14 residues. Here the CDR3 reads CASRRWDRGDEQYF. The CDR3 region has the DNA TGTGCCAGCAGAAGATGGGACAGGGGCGACGAGCAGTACTTC.

CDR3 in DNA: TGTGCCAGCAGTACGGGACTAGCGGGGACGGAGACCCAGTACTTC. Its protein product is CASSTGLAGTETQYF. The J gene is TRBJ2-5, the V gene TRBV2; 13 bases are a match to TRBD2. The CDR3 is made up of 15 amino acids. Losses at the gene ends were 5 bases for V and 5 bases for J; bases not matched to a gene: 5. The germline V gene encodes CDR1 SNHLY and CDR2 FYNNEI.

The chain links TRBV10-3 to TRBJ2-7, with 8 bases aligning to TRBD2. The CDR3 sequence is 15 residues long. The germline gives CDR1 ENHRY, CDR2 SYGVKD. The V and J ends lost 4 bases and 3 bases, in that order; junction bases with no gene match: 8. CDR3 in DNA: TGTGCCATCAGTGTAGCCAGCGGGGGTGGCTACGAGCAGTACTTC. It codes for CAISVASGGGYEQYF.